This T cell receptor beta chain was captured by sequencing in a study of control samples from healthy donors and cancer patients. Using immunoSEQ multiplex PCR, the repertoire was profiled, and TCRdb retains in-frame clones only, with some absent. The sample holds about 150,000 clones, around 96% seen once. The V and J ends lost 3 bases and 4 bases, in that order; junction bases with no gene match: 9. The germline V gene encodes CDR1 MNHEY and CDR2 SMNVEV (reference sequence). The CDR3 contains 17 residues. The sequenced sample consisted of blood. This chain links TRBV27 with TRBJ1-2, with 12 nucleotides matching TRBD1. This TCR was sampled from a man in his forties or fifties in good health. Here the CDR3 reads CASSLRDRGPIPYGYTF. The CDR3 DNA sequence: TGTGCCAGCAGTTTGCGGGACAGGGGGCCTATCCCCTATGGCTACACCTTC.